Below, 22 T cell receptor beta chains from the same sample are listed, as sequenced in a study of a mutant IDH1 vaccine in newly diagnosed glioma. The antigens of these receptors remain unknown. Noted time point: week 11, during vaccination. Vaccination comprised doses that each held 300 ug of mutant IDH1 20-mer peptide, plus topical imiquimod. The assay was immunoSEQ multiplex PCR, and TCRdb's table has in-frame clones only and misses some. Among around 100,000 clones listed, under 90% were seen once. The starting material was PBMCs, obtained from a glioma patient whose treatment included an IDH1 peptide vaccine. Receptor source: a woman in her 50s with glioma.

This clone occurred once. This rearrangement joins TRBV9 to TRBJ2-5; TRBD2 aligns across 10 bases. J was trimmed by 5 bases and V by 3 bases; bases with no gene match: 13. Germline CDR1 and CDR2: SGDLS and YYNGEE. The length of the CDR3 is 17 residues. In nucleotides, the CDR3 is TGTGCCAGCAGCGCGGGGGGGGCTAGCGGGAGATGGGAGACCCAGTACTTC. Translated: CASSAGGASGRWETQYF.

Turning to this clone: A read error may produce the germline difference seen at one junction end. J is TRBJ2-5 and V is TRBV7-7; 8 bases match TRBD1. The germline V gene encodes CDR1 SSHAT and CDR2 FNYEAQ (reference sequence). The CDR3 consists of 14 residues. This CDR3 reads CASSFQGAGETQYF. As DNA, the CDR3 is TGTGCTAGCAGCTTTCAGGGGGCGGGAGAGACCCAGTACTTC.

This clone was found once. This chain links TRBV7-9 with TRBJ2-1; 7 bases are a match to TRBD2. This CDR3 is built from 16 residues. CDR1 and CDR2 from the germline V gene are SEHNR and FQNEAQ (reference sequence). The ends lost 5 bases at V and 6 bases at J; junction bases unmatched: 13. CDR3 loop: CASSGSRERLFNEQFF. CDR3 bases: TGTGCCAGCAGCGGCTCGCGGGAGAGGTTGTTCAATGAGCAGTTCTTC.

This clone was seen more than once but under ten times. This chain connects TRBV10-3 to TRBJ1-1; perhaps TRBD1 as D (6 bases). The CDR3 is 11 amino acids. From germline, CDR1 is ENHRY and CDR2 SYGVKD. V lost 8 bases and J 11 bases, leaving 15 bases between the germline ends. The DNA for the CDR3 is TGTGCCATCGGCGGACAGACAGAGGCTTTCTTT. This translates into CAIGGQTEAFF.

CDR3 region: CASSRSGNHNEQFF. The CDR3 nucleotides read TGTGCCAGCAGCCGGAGTGGGAATCACAATGAGCAGTTCTTC. The chain carries TRBV11-2 and TRBJ2-1; no reliable D call. CDR1 SGHAT and CDR2 FQNNGV come from the germline V gene. V lost 5 bases and J 5 bases, leaving 13 bases between the germline ends. This CDR3 spans 14 amino acids.

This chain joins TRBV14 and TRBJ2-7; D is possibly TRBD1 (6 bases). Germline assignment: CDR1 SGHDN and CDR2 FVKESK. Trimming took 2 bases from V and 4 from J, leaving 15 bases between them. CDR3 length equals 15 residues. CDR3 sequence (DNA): TGTGCCAGCAGCCAATTACCAGGGGTAGGTTACGAGCAGTACTTC. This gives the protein CASSQLPGVGYEQYF.

CDR3: CASSLGTPGTLHF. CDR3 coding DNA: TGCGCCAGCAGCTTGGGGACTCCCGGTACCCTCCACTTT. The chain carries TRBV5-1 and TRBJ1-6; no firm D call. V dropped 0 bases and J dropped 14 bases, with 12 bases sitting between them. This CDR3 has 13 amino acids. Germline CDR1 and CDR2: SGHRS and YFSETQ. The complete variable domain, with remaining parts taken from reference TRBV5-1 and TRBJ1-6, reads KAGVTQTPRYLIKTRGQQVTLSCSPISGHRSVSWYQQTPGQGLQFLFEYFSETQRNKGNFPGRFSGRQFSNSRSEMNVSTLELGDSALYLCASSLGTPGTLHFGNGTRLTVT.

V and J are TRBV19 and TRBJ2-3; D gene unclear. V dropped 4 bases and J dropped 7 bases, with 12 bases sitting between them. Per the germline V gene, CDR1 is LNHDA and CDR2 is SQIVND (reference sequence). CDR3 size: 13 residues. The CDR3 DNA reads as TGTGCCAGTAGTACCTCCCGACAATATACGCAGTATTTT. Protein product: CASSTSRQYTQYF.

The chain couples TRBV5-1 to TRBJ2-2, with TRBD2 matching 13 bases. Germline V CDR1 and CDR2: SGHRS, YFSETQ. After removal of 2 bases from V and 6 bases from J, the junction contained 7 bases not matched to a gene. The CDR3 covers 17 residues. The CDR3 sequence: CASSFLTSGRDAGELFF. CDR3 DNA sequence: TGCGCCAGCAGCTTTCTCACTAGCGGGAGGGACGCCGGGGAGCTGTTTTTT.

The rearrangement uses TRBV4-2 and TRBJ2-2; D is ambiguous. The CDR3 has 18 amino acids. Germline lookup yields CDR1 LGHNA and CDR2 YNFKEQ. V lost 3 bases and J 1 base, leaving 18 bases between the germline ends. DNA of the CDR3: TGTGCCAGCAGCCACGGATCCCGCCCGCAAAAGAACACCGGGGAGCTGTTTTTT. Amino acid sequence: CASSHGSRPQKNTGELFF.

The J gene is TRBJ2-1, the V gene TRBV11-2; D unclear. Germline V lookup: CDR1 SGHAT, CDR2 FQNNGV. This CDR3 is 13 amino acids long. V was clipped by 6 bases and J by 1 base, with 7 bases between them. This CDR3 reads CASSSRSYNEQFF. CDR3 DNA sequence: TGTGCCAGCAGTTCCCGGTCCTACAATGAGCAGTTCTTC.

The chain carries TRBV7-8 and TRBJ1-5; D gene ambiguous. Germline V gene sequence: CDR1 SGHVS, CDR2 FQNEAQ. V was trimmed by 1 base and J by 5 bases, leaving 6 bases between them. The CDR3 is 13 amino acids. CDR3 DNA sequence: TGTGCCAGCAGCTTAGTCGATGATCAGCCCCAGCATTTT. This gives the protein CASSLVDDQPQHF.

The CDR3 here is CASSSVWTEGTNEKLFF. The CDR3 DNA reads TGTGCCAGCAGCTCTGTCTGGACCGAGGGGACTAATGAAAAACTGTTTTTT. The chain is built from TRBV7-9 and TRBJ1-4; possibly TRBD1 for D (5 bases). V was cut by 4 bases and J by 2 bases, with 17 bases left in between. Germline V gene sequence: CDR1 SEHNR, CDR2 FQNEAQ (reference sequence). This CDR3 contains 17 residues.

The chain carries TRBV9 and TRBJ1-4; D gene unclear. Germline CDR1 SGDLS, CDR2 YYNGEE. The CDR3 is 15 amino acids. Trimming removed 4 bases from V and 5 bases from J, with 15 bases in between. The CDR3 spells CASSSGRVRNEKLFF. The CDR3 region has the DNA TGTGCCAGCAGCTCCGGACGGGTAAGGAATGAAAAACTGTTTTTT.

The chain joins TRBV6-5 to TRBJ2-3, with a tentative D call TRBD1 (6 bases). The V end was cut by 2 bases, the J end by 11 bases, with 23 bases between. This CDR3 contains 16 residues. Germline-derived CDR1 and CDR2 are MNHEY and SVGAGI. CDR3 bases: TGTGCCAGCAGTTACCCGCGGGTGGGGGCCGGTTCTAAGCAGTATTTT. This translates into CASSYPRVGAGSKQYF.

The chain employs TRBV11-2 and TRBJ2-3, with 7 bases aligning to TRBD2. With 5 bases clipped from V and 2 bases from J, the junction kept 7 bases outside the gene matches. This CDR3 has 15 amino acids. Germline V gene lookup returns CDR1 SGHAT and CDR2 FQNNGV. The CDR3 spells CASSIFGLDTDTQYF. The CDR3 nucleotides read TGTGCCAGCAGCATATTCGGACTAGACACAGATACGCAGTATTTT.

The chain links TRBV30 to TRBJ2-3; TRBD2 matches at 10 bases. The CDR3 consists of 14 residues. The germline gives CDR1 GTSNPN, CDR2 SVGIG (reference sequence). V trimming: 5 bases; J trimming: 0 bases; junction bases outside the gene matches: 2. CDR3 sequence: CAWQTSGSTDTQYF. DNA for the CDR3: TGTGCCTGGCAGACTAGCGGGAGCACAGATACGCAGTATTTT.

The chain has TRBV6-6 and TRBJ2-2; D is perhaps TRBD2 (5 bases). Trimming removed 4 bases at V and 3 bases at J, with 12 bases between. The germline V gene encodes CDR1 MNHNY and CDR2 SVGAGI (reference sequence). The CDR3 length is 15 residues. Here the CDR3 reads CASSSDSIYTGELFF. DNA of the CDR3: TGTGCCAGCAGTTCGGACTCTATATACACCGGGGAGCTGTTTTTT.

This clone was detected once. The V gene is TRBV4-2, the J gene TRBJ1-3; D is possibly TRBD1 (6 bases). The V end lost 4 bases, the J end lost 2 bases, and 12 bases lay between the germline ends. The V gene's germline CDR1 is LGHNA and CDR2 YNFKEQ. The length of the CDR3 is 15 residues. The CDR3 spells CASSPTGAPGNTIYF. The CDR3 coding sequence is TGTGCCAGCAGCCCCACGGGGGCACCTGGAAACACCATATATTTT.

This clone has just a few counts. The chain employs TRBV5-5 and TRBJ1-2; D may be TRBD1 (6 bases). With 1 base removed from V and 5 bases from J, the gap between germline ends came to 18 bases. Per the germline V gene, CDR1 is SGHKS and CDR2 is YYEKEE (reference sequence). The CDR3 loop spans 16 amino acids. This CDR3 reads CASSLRGAANTYGYTF. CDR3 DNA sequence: TGTGCCAGCAGCTTGCGGGGGGCGGCCAATACGTATGGCTACACCTTC.

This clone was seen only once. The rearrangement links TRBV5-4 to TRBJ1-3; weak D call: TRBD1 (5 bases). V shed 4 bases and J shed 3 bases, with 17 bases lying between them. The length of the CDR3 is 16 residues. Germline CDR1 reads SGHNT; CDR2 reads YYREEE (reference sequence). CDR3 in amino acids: CASSHQGNAFGNTIYF. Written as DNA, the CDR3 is TGTGCCAGCAGCCATCAGGGTAACGCCTTTGGAAACACCATATATTTT.

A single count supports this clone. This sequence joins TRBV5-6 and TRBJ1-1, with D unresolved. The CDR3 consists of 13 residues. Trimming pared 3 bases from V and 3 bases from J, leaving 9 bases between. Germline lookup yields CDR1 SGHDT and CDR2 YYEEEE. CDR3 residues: CASSWRVDTEAFF. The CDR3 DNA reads TGTGCCAGCAGCTGGAGGGTGGACACTGAAGCTTTCTTT.